This T cell receptor beta chain was identified during a study of Ad26.COV2.S vaccination and SARS-CoV-2 variants. As for the study in general: Trial arm assignment for the donor was COV1001 Ad26.COV2.S. Administration of Ad26.COV2.S was intramuscular, either once or twice 56 days apart.

Between the trimmed V and J ends, which lost 7 bases and 2 bases, there was a span of 21 bases. CDR1 is SEHNR, CDR2 FQNEAQ, per germline (reference sequence). The CDR3 loop spans 17 amino acids. As for treatment: roughly 20 received Ad26.COV2.S at low or high dose, single or two shots; about five received placebo; per-sample allocation not given. The study sampled participants on day 63 after the first vaccine or placebo injection. Clones were read by immunoSEQ multiplex PCR, and TCRdb kept only the in-frame ones, dropping some. The sample lists roughly 400,000 clones, 80% to 95% occurring once. Sequenced material: peripheral blood, taken in a trial of Ad26.COV2.S vaccine versus placebo. The rearrangement links TRBV7-9 to TRBJ1-5; no definite D call. This TCR derives from a person aged 18-60 years who received the Ad26.COV2.S COVID-19 vaccine or a placebo. The CDR3 sequence is CASTDAPTPRGNQPQHF. CDR3 DNA: TGTGCCAGCACCGATGCCCCCACCCCGAGGGGCAATCAGCCCCAGCATTTT.